This passage covers 20 T cell receptor beta chains from one sample sequenced in a study of naive and memory T cell subsets. Study-level findings and limits: A few larger clonotypes appeared in naive repertoires, especially CD8, possibly memory cells re-expressing CD45RA.

The beta constant-region primer was an equimolar mix of two oligonucleotides covering TRBC1 and TRBC2. Four rounds of PCR amplified the ligated cDNA using nested alpha and beta constant-region primers plus SP2. TCRdb re-derived calls from the UMI-ligation and nested PCR reads in MiXCR, one entry per CDR3 protein. The sample lists 150,000 or so distinct CDR3 sequences; roughly 22% were seen once. For these TCRs, the target antigens are not known. Sequenced input: naive CD4+ T cells from blood. These receptors all come from a human donor in good health.

The sample holds many counts of this clonotype. The chain links TRBV9 to TRBJ2-6; D remains ambiguous. This CDR3 is built from 17 residues. Germline lookup yields CDR1 SGDLS and CDR2 YYNGEE. The V and J ends lost 0 bases and 4 bases respectively, with 14 bases between them. The CDR3 loop is CASSVEAPLRGANVLTF. The DNA for the CDR3 is TGTGCCAGCAGCGTAGAAGCACCCTTAAGGGGGGCCAACGTCCTGACTTTC.

The table lists this clonotype with many counts. The rearrangement uses TRBV18 and TRBJ2-1, with D possibly being TRBD2 (5 bases). Trimming stripped 2 bases from V and 8 bases from J, with 19 bases between. Germline-derived CDR1 and CDR2 are KGHSH and LQKENI. The CDR3 runs to 16 residues. The DNA for the CDR3 is TGTGCCAGCTCACCAGCTTCGTCCGGGATTAGGGATGAGCAGTTCTTC. It translates to CASSPASSGIRDEQFF.

The rearrangement links TRBV28 to TRBJ1-1, with D unclear. Deletions cut 1 base from V and 0 bases from J, with 9 bases between. The CDR3 has 15 amino acids. In germline, CDR1 is MDHEN, CDR2 SYDVKM. CDR3 in amino acids: CASSLFAAMNTEAFF. CDR3 in DNA: TGTGCCAGCAGTTTATTTGCAGCCATGAACACTGAAGCTTTCTTT.

The chain is built from TRBV7-6 and TRBJ2-1; 12 nucleotides align to TRBD2. CDR3 length: 14 amino acids. V lost 7 bases to trimming and J lost 3 bases; unmatched junction nucleotides: 1. In germline, CDR1 is SGHVS, CDR2 FNYEAQ. CDR3: CASTGLAGYNEQFF. For the CDR3, the DNA is TGTGCCAGCACGGGACTAGCGGGCTACAATGAGCAGTTCTTC.

Only a few counts were recorded for this clonotype. The chain is built from TRBV6-1 and TRBJ1-3; 8 bases fit TRBD1. The V and J ends lost 5 bases and 2 bases, in that order; junction bases with no gene match: 8. The CDR3 has 16 amino acids. Germline CDR1 is MNHNS and CDR2 is SASEGT. The CDR3 bases are TGTGCCAGCAGTCCAACCACAGGGGGACCTGGAAACACCATATATTTT. This gives the protein CASSPTTGGPGNTIYF.

The chain recombines TRBV19 with TRBJ2-3; 8 positions agree with TRBD2. V shed 6 bases, J shed 5 bases, and the junction held 7 bases outside the gene matches. The CDR3 length is 14 residues. The germline V gene has CDR1 LNHDA and CDR2 SQIVND (reference sequence). This chain's CDR3 is CASRKTGGKDTQYF. The CDR3, as DNA: TGTGCCAGTAGAAAAACGGGGGGGAAAGATACGCAGTATTTT.

The sample holds a few counts of this clonotype. This chain uses TRBV15 with TRBJ2-3, with a tentative D call TRBD2 (6 bases). Germline lookup yields CDR1 LNHNV and CDR2 YYDKDF (reference sequence). With 3 bases removed from V and 2 bases from J, the gap between germline ends came to 12 bases. The CDR3 runs 15 residues. The CDR3 protein is CATSSGRHYTDTQYF. CDR3 nucleotide sequence: TGTGCCACCAGCAGCGGGAGACACTACACAGATACGCAGTATTTT.

V and J are TRBV29-1 and TRBJ2-7; the D gene is possibly TRBD2 (5 bases). Trimming cost V 2 bases and J 7 bases, with 9 bases left between them. CDR1 and CDR2 (germline): SQVTM, ANQGSEA. This CDR3 has 11 amino acids. This chain's CDR3 is CSVESGLEQYF. CDR3 bases: TGCAGCGTTGAATCGGGGTTGGAGCAGTACTTC.

J is TRBJ2-7 and V is TRBV28; D perhaps matches TRBD2 (5 bases). This CDR3 comprises 16 residues. V was cut by 3 bases and J by 2 bases, with 17 bases left in between. Germline loops: CDR1 MDHEN, CDR2 SYDVKM. CDR3 in amino acids: CASSFNLLEGTYEQYF. The CDR3 region has the DNA TGTGCCAGCAGTTTCAACCTTCTCGAGGGAACCTACGAGCAGTACTTC.

This clonotype has ten or more counts. For the CDR3, the DNA is TGTGCCAGCTCTCAGCACGGGTACGAGCAGTACTTC. It translates to CASSQHGYEQYF. The chain has TRBV12-3 or TRBV12-4 and TRBJ2-7, with D unclear. The CDR3 loop spans 12 amino acids. With 8 bases removed from V and 4 bases from J, the gap between germline ends came to 12 bases.

This clonotype has ten or more counts. This chain connects TRBV7-3 to TRBJ2-3, with 9 bases identical to TRBD1. CDR3 length: 16 residues. Germline V gene data show CDR1 as SGHTA and CDR2 as FQGTGA. J gave up 3 bases and V 1 base, and 5 bases lay outside the gene matches. The CDR3 region is CASSLIGTGSTDTQYF. CDR3 bases: TGTGCCAGCAGCTTAATTGGGACAGGGAGTACAGATACGCAGTATTTT.

The J gene is TRBJ2-1, the V gene TRBV3-1; 13 nucleotides align to TRBD2. V was clipped by 1 base and J by 7 bases; unmatched bases: 13. Germline V gene lookup returns CDR1 LGHDT and CDR2 YNNKEL (reference sequence). The CDR3 is 19 amino acids. The CDR3 DNA reads TGTGCCAGCAGCCAAGGCGGTGGACTAGCGGGAGTTCGAAGGAATGAGCAGTTCTTC. Residues: CASSQGGGLAGVRRNEQFF.

The chain employs TRBV27 and TRBJ1-6; possible D gene TRBD1, 5 bases. From germline, CDR1 is MNHEY and CDR2 SMNVEV (reference sequence). The CDR3 extends over 16 amino acids. V lost 6 bases and J 3 bases, leaving 15 bases between the germline ends. In nucleotides, the CDR3 is TGTGCCAGCAGATTACTTGGGACGGACTATAATTCACCCCTCCACTTT. It specifies CASRLLGTDYNSPLHF.

This chain links TRBV12-3 or TRBV12-4 with TRBJ1-5; D remains unclear. The CDR3 covers 14 residues. Trimming pared 3 bases from V and 0 bases from J, leaving 6 bases between. The CDR3 coding sequence is TGTGCCAGCAGTTTTGCGAGTAGCAATCAGCCCCAGCATTTT. Translated, it gives CASSFASSNQPQHF.

This clonotype was picked up a small number of times. This sequence joins TRBV20-1 and TRBJ2-1; D gene ambiguous. V lost 3 bases and J lost 5, with 17 bases in between. The CDR3 runs to 15 residues. The germline V gene has CDR1 DFQATT and CDR2 SNEGSKA (reference sequence). For the CDR3, the DNA is TGCAGTGCTAGCTCCGAGACGGGCGGCGACAATGAGCAGTTCTTC. Protein: CSASSETGGDNEQFF.

The chain uses TRBV12-3 or TRBV12-4 and TRBJ1-3; 7 nucleotides line up with TRBD1. The CDR3 covers 13 residues. Germline trimming cut 5 bases from V and 4 bases from J; bases unmatched to any gene: 2. CDR3 sequence (DNA): TGTGCCAGCAGTACGGGACAGGGAAACACCATATATTTT. This translates into CASSTGQGNTIYF.

The chain couples TRBV11-1 to TRBJ2-1, with D tentatively TRBD1 or TRBD2 (5 bases each). The V end lost 3 bases, the J end lost 7 bases, and 10 bases lay between the germline ends. The CDR3 sequence is 13 residues long. Looked up from germline, CDR1 is SGHAT and CDR2 is FQDESV (reference sequence). This chain's CDR3 is CASSFSAGNEQFF. The CDR3 DNA reads as TGTGCCAGCAGCTTTAGCGCAGGGAATGAGCAGTTCTTC. Supplemented by reference TRBV11-1 and TRBJ2-1, the full variable domain reads EAEVAQSPRYKITEKSQAVAFWCDPISGHATLYWYRQILGQGPELLVQFQDESVVDDSQLPKDRFSAERLKGVDSTLKIQPAELGDSAMYLCASSFSAGNEQFFGPGTRLTVL.

The chain couples TRBV18 to TRBJ1-1; D not resolved. V was clipped by 1 base and J by 8 bases, with 17 bases between them. This CDR3 comprises 15 residues. Germline-derived CDR1 and CDR2 are KGHSH and LQKENI. CDR3 protein: CASSPRVRTQEEAFF. CDR3 nucleotide sequence: TGTGCCAGCTCACCACGAGTCAGGACTCAGGAAGAAGCTTTCTTT.

CDR3 DNA: TGCGCCAGCAGCTTGGCCGGAGGGTCCGAGACCCAGTACTTC. As protein: CASSLAGGSETQYF. This rearrangement joins TRBV5-1 to TRBJ2-5; tentative D call: TRBD2 (6 bases). The CDR3 length is 14 residues. V lost 0 bases to trimming and J lost 5 bases, with 11 bases between them. Germline CDR1 and CDR2: SGHRS and YFSETQ. Drawing the rest from reference TRBV5-1 and TRBJ2-5, the complete variable domain is KAGVTQTPRYLIKTRGQQVTLSCSPISGHRSVSWYQQTPGQGLQFLFEYFSETQRNKGNFPGRFSGRQFSNSRSEMNVSTLELGDSALYLCASSLAGGSETQYFGPGTRLLVL.

This clonotype was detected many times. The chain couples TRBV30 to TRBJ2-3; either TRBD1 or TRBD2 may fit D (5 bases each). The CDR3 runs 15 residues. Germline V lookup: CDR1 GTSNPN, CDR2 SVGIG (reference sequence). V lost 5 bases and J 4 bases, leaving 19 bases between the germline ends. This CDR3 reads CAWSRGSWNPDTQYF. CDR3 DNA sequence: TGTGCCTGGTCGAGGGGCAGTTGGAATCCAGATACGCAGTATTTT.